This TCR beta chain was recovered during a study of OX40 agonist ivuxolimab in advanced cancers. Study results and limitations: Normalized expansion of T-cell clones was also low for some nonresponders.

Patients were ruled out by autoimmune disease history or systemic immunosuppression. TCRdb's table, derived via immunoSEQ multiplex PCR, lists solely in-frame clones and lacks some. Counted here are some 71,000 clones, roughly 85% occurring once; the ten biggest clones make up over 2.5%. The CDR3 consists of 15 residues. Germline V lookup: CDR1 SGHDT, CDR2 YYEEEE. V was pared by 2 bases and J by 4 bases, with 2 bases of the junction left unmatched. Turning to this clone: The antigen is not known.

The chain couples TRBV5-6 to TRBJ2-2; TRBD1 matches 10 bases. This clonotype originated in an adult with an advanced solid tumor such as melanoma, head and neck, liver or kidney cancer. Sequencing used CD4+ or CD8+ T cells sorted from blood, obtained in a trial of the OX40 agonist ivuxolimab. The DNA for the CDR3 is TGTGCCAGCAGCTTAGGGACAGGGGTCACCGGGGAGCTGTTTTTT. Translated: CASSLGTGVTGELFF.